This is a list of T cell receptor beta chains from one sample in a study of T cells in Graves' hyperthyroidism and ophthalmopathy. From the multiplex PCR reads, TCRdb called clonotypes with MiXCR, one entry per CDR3 protein. The table shows hundreds of thousands of distinct CDR3 sequences, with approximately 25% occurring only once. Sequencing used blood. These receptor sequences come from a woman in her thirties with Graves' ophthalmopathy. The CDR3 runs from the conserved cysteine through the conserved F or W. A D gene is named only where the DNA matches it firmly. Clone size is given for some rows only: seen once, a few or many times, or a class if the clone is expanded.

DNA: TGTGCCAGCAGTTATGCCAGGCGAGACTATGGCTACACCTTC; CDR3: CASSYARRDYGYTF; V: TRBV6-5; size: many; J: TRBJ1-2; D: .
DNA: TGCAGCGTTTATGGCGTTAACCAAGAGACCCAGTACTTC; CDR3: CSVYGVNQETQYF; V: TRBV29-1; size: many; J: TRBJ2-5; D: .
DNA: TGTGCCAGCAGAGCCACAGGGGGCGCTTACTACGAGCAGTACTTC; CDR3: CASRATGGAYYEQYF; V: TRBV6-2/TRBV6-3; size: many; J: TRBJ2-7; D: TRBD1
DNA: TGTGCCAGCACCGACAGGGTTTCGAACACTGAAGCTTTCTTT; CDR3: CASTDRVSNTEAFF; V: TRBV2; size: few; J: TRBJ1-1; D: TRBD1
DNA: TGTGCCACCAGTGAAGACAGGTCCCAGAACACCGGGGAGCTGTTTTTT; CDR3: CATSEDRSQNTGELFF; V: TRBV24-1; size: .; J: TRBJ2-2; D: .
DNA: TGTGCCAGCAGCTGGGACAGCTACGAGCAGTACTTC; CDR3: CASSWDSYEQYF; V: TRBV7-9; size: many; J: TRBJ2-7; D: TRBD1
DNA: TGTGCCAGCAGCCCGCTCCGGGACACGAATTCGCGTGGCTACACCTTC; CDR3: CASSPLRDTNSRGYTF; V: TRBV7-9; size: many; J: TRBJ1-2; D: .
DNA: TGTGCCATCAGCTTCATGGGACTAAAAGGAGAGACCCAGTACTTC; CDR3: CAISFMGLKGETQYF; V: TRBV7-2; size: .; J: TRBJ2-5; D: TRBD2
DNA: TGTGCCAGCAGCCAAGTGGGAGAATCTGCGCTCTACGAGCAGTACTTC; CDR3: CASSQVGESALYEQYF; V: TRBV4-2; size: .; J: TRBJ2-7; D: .
DNA: TGTGCCAGCAGCTTAGCCCCTCTAGCGGGGGACGAGCAGTACTTC; CDR3: CASSLAPLAGDEQYF; V: TRBV7-2; size: many; J: TRBJ2-7; D: TRBD2
DNA: TGTGCCAGCAGCTTAGATCGAGTGAAGGACACCGGGGAGCTGTTTTTT; CDR3: CASSLDRVKDTGELFF; V: TRBV11-2; size: many; J: TRBJ2-2; D: .
DNA: TGTGCCAGCAGTTGGAGCCTAGATGGCTACACCTTC; CDR3: CASSWSLDGYTF; V: TRBV25-1; size: many; J: TRBJ1-2; D: .
DNA: TGTGCCAGCAGTTACGGGGAGGGGTTTCTTATCAGTCAGCCCCAGCATTTT; CDR3: CASSYGEGFLISQPQHF; V: TRBV6-5; size: few; J: TRBJ1-5; D: .
DNA: TGTGCCAGCAGCTTGGTGGAAGGGTCGGGTGGCTACACCTTC; CDR3: CASSLVEGSGGYTF; V: TRBV5-6; size: .; J: TRBJ1-2; D: .
DNA: TGTGCCAGCAGCTTCGCGACTACAGGGTACACTGAAGCTTTCTTT; CDR3: CASSFATTGYTEAFF; V: TRBV7-9; size: many; J: TRBJ1-1; D: .
DNA: TGCAGCGTCCAACGGACAGGGGTCGGCACCGGGGAGCTGTTTTTT; CDR3: CSVQRTGVGTGELFF; V: TRBV29-1; size: many; J: TRBJ2-2; D: TRBD1
DNA: TGTGCCAGCAGTTGGGAAGCCTTCACTAGCCCCTACGAGCAGTACTTC; CDR3: CASSWEAFTSPYEQYF; V: TRBV28; size: .; J: TRBJ2-7; D: .
DNA: TGCAGTGCCAAATTTCCAGGTGGCTATGGCTACACCTTC; CDR3: CSAKFPGGYGYTF; V: TRBV20-1; size: many; J: TRBJ1-2; D: .
DNA: TGTGCCTGGAGACAGCCCATCACCTACGAGCAGTACTTC; CDR3: CAWRQPITYEQYF; V: TRBV30; size: many; J: TRBJ2-7; D: .
DNA: TGTGCCAGCAGTCCCTTCCCCGGGACAGGGGGCCCCGGGGAGCTGTTTTTT; CDR3: CASSPFPGTGGPGELFF; V: TRBV12-3/TRBV12-4; size: .; J: TRBJ2-2; D: TRBD1
DNA: TGTGCCACCAGCAGCAGGGGGAGCTCCTACGAGCAGTACTTC; CDR3: CATSSRGSSYEQYF; V: TRBV15; size: many; J: TRBJ2-7; D: TRBD1
DNA: TGTGCCAGCAGCGTAGGACAGCAAATTCAGCCCCAGCATTTT; CDR3: CASSVGQQIQPQHF; V: TRBV28; size: many; J: TRBJ1-5; D: .
DNA: TGTGCCAGCAGTCCTAAGACAGGGCAGACTGAAGCTTTCTTT; CDR3: CASSPKTGQTEAFF; V: TRBV27; size: many; J: TRBJ1-1; D: TRBD1
DNA: TGCAGCGTTTCTGACAGGACGGCTAACTATGGCTACACCTTC; CDR3: CSVSDRTANYGYTF; V: TRBV29-1; size: many; J: TRBJ1-2; D: .
DNA: TGTGCCAGCAGTGCGATGGGGGCTGTGAACACTGAAGCTTTCTTT; CDR3: CASSAMGAVNTEAFF; V: TRBV12-3/TRBV12-4; size: few; J: TRBJ1-1; D: .
DNA: TGTGCCATCAGTGAAACGGCGGCGGTTGAAGCTTTCTTT; CDR3: CAISETAAVEAFF; V: TRBV10-3; size: many; J: TRBJ1-1; D: .
DNA: TGTGCCACCTCCCAGGGAAAGGGCTATGGCTACACCTTC; CDR3: CATSQGKGYGYTF; V: TRBV12-3/TRBV12-4; size: many; J: TRBJ1-2; D: .
DNA: TGTGCCTGGAGTGTACAAGTGAACACTGAAGCTTTCTTT; CDR3: CAWSVQVNTEAFF; V: TRBV30; size: many; J: TRBJ1-1; D: .
DNA: TGTGCCAGCAGCCAAGGGATTGGAAACACCATATATTTT; CDR3: CASSQGIGNTIYF; V: TRBV4-2; size: few; J: TRBJ1-3; D: .
DNA: TGTGCCAGCAGTGACCGGGACGCCGCCTACGAGCAGTACTTC; CDR3: CASSDRDAAYEQYF; V: TRBV25-1; size: .; J: TRBJ2-7; D: .
DNA: TGTGCCAGCAGTGAAATTTCGGGAAGTCTTGGAGAGACCCAGTACTTC; CDR3: CASSEISGSLGETQYF; V: TRBV6-1; size: .; J: TRBJ2-5; D: .
DNA: TGTGCCAGCAGTGAAGCGATCCTCCAGGGGACCCGCAATCAGCCCCAGCATTTT; CDR3: CASSEAILQGTRNQPQHF; V: TRBV6-1; size: many; J: TRBJ1-5; D: .
DNA: TGTGCCAGCAGCGTAGCTGGGGGGAGGGGTACTGAAGCTTTCTTT; CDR3: CASSVAGGRGTEAFF; V: TRBV9; size: many; J: TRBJ1-1; D: .
DNA: TGCGCCAGCAGCCAAGATCAGGGTGGCACAGATACGCAGTATTTT; CDR3: CASSQDQGGTDTQYF; V: TRBV4-1; size: few; J: TRBJ2-3; D: .
DNA: TGTGCCAGCAGAGGCCGATATAGCTCCTACGAGCAGTACTTC; CDR3: CASRGRYSSYEQYF; V: TRBV6-5; size: many; J: TRBJ2-7; D: .
DNA: TGTGCCAGCAAACCTCGGGGGTTTAGGGTAGAGTACGAGCAGTACTTC; CDR3: CASKPRGFRVEYEQYF; V: TRBV28; size: .; J: TRBJ2-7; D: .